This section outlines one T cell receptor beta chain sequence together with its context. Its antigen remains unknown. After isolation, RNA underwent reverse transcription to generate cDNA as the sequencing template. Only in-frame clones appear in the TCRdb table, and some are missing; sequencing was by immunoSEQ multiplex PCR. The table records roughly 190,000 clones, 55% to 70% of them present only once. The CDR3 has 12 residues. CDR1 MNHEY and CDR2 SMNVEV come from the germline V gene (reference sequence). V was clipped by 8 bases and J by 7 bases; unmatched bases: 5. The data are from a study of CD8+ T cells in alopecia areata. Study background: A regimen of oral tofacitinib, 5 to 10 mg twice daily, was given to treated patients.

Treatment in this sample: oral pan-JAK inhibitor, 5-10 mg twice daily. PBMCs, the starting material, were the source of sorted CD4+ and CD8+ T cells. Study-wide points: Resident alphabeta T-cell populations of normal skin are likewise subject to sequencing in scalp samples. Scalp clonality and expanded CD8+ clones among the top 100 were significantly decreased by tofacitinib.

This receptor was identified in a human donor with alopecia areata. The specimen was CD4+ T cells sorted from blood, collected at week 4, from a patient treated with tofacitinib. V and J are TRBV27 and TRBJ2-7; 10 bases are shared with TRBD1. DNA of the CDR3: TGTGCCAGCCGACAGGGGGCGATTGAGCAGTACTTC. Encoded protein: CASRQGAIEQYF.